These T cell receptor beta chains were read from a single sample in a study of T cell repertoires in cytomegalovirus infection. TCRdb reprocessed the reads via MiXCR and lists one record per CDR3 protein. In the table there are around 490,000 distinct CDR3 sequences, around a quarter of which are singletons. Sequenced sample: PBMCs. The receptors were sampled from a human donor in good health (CMV status not recorded). Some clones in this sample may be carry-over from other donors' samples. CDR3s include the opening cysteine and the closing phenylalanine or tryptophan. The order of the fields is clone size, V gene, J gene, D gene, CDR3 length, CDR3 DNA, CDR3 protein. A D gene is named only where the DNA matches it firmly. Not all rows give a size; the values are once, few, many and, for expanded clones, a class.

size: few
V: TRBV7-3
J: TRBJ2-1
D: TRBD2
length: 15
DNA: TGTGCCAGCAGCTTAATGGCGGGAGGCCACAATGAGCAGTTCTTC
CDR3: CASSLMAGGHNEQFF

size: few
V: TRBV7-4
J: TRBJ2-7
D: TRBD2
length: 16
DNA: TGTGCCAGCAGCTCTCCCGGGACTACCAATACCTACGAGCAGTACTTC
CDR3: CASSSPGTTNTYEQYF

size: NA
V: TRBV6-1
J: TRBJ2-7
D: NA
length: 11
DNA: TGTGCCAACAGCCTCGGGGACGAGCAGTACTTC
CDR3: CANSLGDEQYF

size: NA
V: TRBV20-1
J: TRBJ1-5
D: NA
length: 15
DNA: TGCAGTGCTATATCAGGGGCATACGGCAATCAGCCCCAGCATTTT
CDR3: CSAISGAYGNQPQHF

size: NA
V: TRBV7-2
J: TRBJ1-2
D: TRBD1
length: 14
DNA: TGTGCCAGCAGCTTAGATGACAGGGATGGGAGCTACACCTTC
CDR3: CASSLDDRDGSYTF

size: many
V: TRBV12-3/TRBV12-4
J: TRBJ2-2
D: NA
length: 14
DNA: TGTGCCAGCAGTTTCCAGGGGAACACCGGGGAGCTGTTTTTT
CDR3: CASSFQGNTGELFF

size: many
V: TRBV7-2
J: TRBJ2-3
D: NA
length: 13
DNA: TGTGCCAGCAGGGGGACAATTACAGATACGCAGTATTTT
CDR3: CASRGTITDTQYF

size: NA
V: TRBV6-2/TRBV6-3
J: TRBJ1-5
D: NA
length: 19
DNA: TGTGCCAGCAGTTCCCCGGTGCGGGATAGAGGTTTGATCGGGCAGCCCCAGCATTTT
CDR3: CASSSPVRDRGLIGQPQHF

size: NA
V: TRBV9
J: TRBJ2-7
D: NA
length: 15
DNA: TGTGCCAGCAGCGTATACGGCGGGACCTCCTACGAGCAGTACTTC
CDR3: CASSVYGGTSYEQYF

size: few
V: TRBV7-2
J: TRBJ1-5
D: NA
length: 13
DNA: TGTGCCAGCAGCGCGACAGTTAATCAGCCCCAGCATTTT
CDR3: CASSATVNQPQHF

size: NA
V: TRBV28
J: TRBJ2-2
D: NA
length: 15
DNA: TGTGCCAGTTCGAGGGGCGGAACTTACACCGGGGAGCTGTTTTTT
CDR3: CASSRGGTYTGELFF

size: once
V: TRBV12-3/TRBV12-4
J: TRBJ2-7
D: NA
length: 15
DNA: TGTGCCAGCAGTTTAGGGACAGAGGGTAGCTACGAGCAGTACTTC
CDR3: CASSLGTEGSYEQYF

size: few
V: TRBV7-2
J: TRBJ1-1
D: NA
length: 13
DNA: TGTGCCAGCAGCACGCATCGGGACACTGAAGCTTTCTTT
CDR3: CASSTHRDTEAFF

size: NA
V: TRBV19
J: TRBJ2-2
D: TRBD2
length: 17
DNA: TGTGCCAGTAGTACTGGACTAGCGGGAGGAGGCACCGGGGAGCTGTTTTTT
CDR3: CASSTGLAGGGTGELFF

size: NA
V: TRBV20-1
J: TRBJ1-4
D: NA
length: 12
DNA: TGCAGTGCCGTCGACAGTAGGGAAAAACTGTTTTTT
CDR3: CSAVDSREKLFF

size: NA
V: TRBV7-9
J: TRBJ2-5
D: NA
length: 13
DNA: TGTGCCAGCAGCTCCGGGACGGTGAACACCCAGTACTTC
CDR3: CASSSGTVNTQYF

size: many
V: TRBV7-2
J: TRBJ2-7
D: NA
length: 13
DNA: TGTGCCAGCAGCTTACGGGTTACCTACGAGCAGTACTTC
CDR3: CASSLRVTYEQYF

size: few
V: TRBV7-3
J: TRBJ2-1
D: TRBD2
length: 16
DNA: TGTGCCAGCAGCCCACCGGGACTAGCGGAAAACAATGAGCAGTTCTTC
CDR3: CASSPPGLAENNEQFF

size: many
V: TRBV7-2
J: TRBJ2-5
D: NA
length: 14
DNA: TGTGCCAGCAGCTTAGAGGTGGGGTGGAAGACCCAGTACTTC
CDR3: CASSLEVGWKTQYF

size: few
V: TRBV12-3/TRBV12-4
J: TRBJ1-1
D: TRBD1
length: 18
DNA: TGTGCCAGCAGTTTGTCCGCAGGGGGCCCTAATCCGAACACTGAAGCTTTCTTT
CDR3: CASSLSAGGPNPNTEAFF

size: NA
V: TRBV7-2
J: TRBJ2-5
D: TRBD1
length: 15
DNA: TGTGCCAGCAGCCCAGGACAGGGCACTGGGGAGACCCAGTACTTC
CDR3: CASSPGQGTGETQYF

size: many
V: TRBV7-2
J: TRBJ1-3
D: TRBD1
length: 16
DNA: TGTGCCAGCAGCTTCACAGGGGGCTACGCTGGAAACACCATATATTTT
CDR3: CASSFTGGYAGNTIYF

size: few
V: TRBV7-2
J: TRBJ2-5
D: TRBD1
length: 15
DNA: TGTGCCAGCAGCTCAGTTCGGTCACAGGGGGAGACCCAGTACTTC
CDR3: CASSSVRSQGETQYF

size: once
V: TRBV7-3
J: TRBJ2-5
D: NA
length: 17
DNA: TGTGCCAGCAGCTTCACTATACGACTAGGTACGCAAGAGACCCAGTACTTC
CDR3: CASSFTIRLGTQETQYF

size: NA
V: TRBV7-9
J: TRBJ1-2
D: NA
length: 15
DNA: TGTGCCAGCAGCACCCCGCTGAGGACCTGGAGGGGCTACACCTTC
CDR3: CASSTPLRTWRGYTF

size: NA
V: TRBV12-3/TRBV12-4
J: TRBJ2-7
D: NA
length: 12
DNA: TGTGCCAGCAGTGTATTGATTGGGGAGCAGTACTTC
CDR3: CASSVLIGEQYF

size: NA
V: TRBV11-2
J: TRBJ2-3
D: TRBD2
length: 15
DNA: TGTGCCAGCAGCTTACGGGCGGGAGAGGGGGATACGCAGTATTTT
CDR3: CASSLRAGEGDTQYF

size: many
V: TRBV6-2/TRBV6-3
J: TRBJ1-5
D: NA
length: 14
DNA: TGTGCCAGCAGAAACGCAGGGAGGGGTCAGCCCCAGCATTTT
CDR3: CASRNAGRGQPQHF

size: NA
V: TRBV5-6
J: TRBJ2-3
D: NA
length: 12
DNA: TGTGCCAGCAACAACCGACTACCTGGGCAGTATTTT
CDR3: CASNNRLPGQYF

size: many
V: TRBV7-2
J: TRBJ2-7
D: NA
length: 11
DNA: TGTGCCAGCAGCGCCCTCTACGAGCAGTACTTC
CDR3: CASSALYEQYF

size: few
V: TRBV6-2/TRBV6-3
J: TRBJ2-3
D: TRBD2
length: 16
DNA: TGTGCCAGCAGTTACAGGGCTAGCGGGCGCACAGATACGCAGTATTTT
CDR3: CASSYRASGRTDTQYF

size: NA
V: TRBV6-5
J: TRBJ1-5
D: TRBD1
length: 14
DNA: TGTGCCAGCAGTTACTCGGCGACAGGGTGGCCCCAGCATTTT
CDR3: CASSYSATGWPQHF

size: NA
V: TRBV19
J: TRBJ1-5
D: TRBD1
length: 14
DNA: TGTGCCAGTAGTATGTGGCAGGGGGGCCAGCCCCAGCATTTT
CDR3: CASSMWQGGQPQHF

size: many
V: TRBV6-1
J: TRBJ2-3
D: NA
length: 17
DNA: TGTGCCAGCAGTGAAGCAGGACTCGCATTCGGGGGAGGTACGCAGTATTTT
CDR3: CASSEAGLAFGGGTQYF

size: few
V: TRBV7-9
J: TRBJ1-5
D: TRBD1
length: 14
DNA: TGTGCCAGCAACAGGGGAGATAGCAATCAGCCCCAGCATTTT
CDR3: CASNRGDSNQPQHF

size: many
V: TRBV7-6
J: TRBJ2-1
D: NA
length: 16
DNA: TGTGCCAGCAGCCCCGGACGGAGGGGCGGAGCGAATGAGCAGTTCTTC
CDR3: CASSPGRRGGANEQFF

size: many
V: TRBV7-2
J: TRBJ2-3
D: NA
length: 17
DNA: TGTGCCTCGTGTGGGGGGGGCGGGCCTCGCCGCACAGATACGCAGTATTTT
CDR3: CASCGGGGPRRTDTQYF